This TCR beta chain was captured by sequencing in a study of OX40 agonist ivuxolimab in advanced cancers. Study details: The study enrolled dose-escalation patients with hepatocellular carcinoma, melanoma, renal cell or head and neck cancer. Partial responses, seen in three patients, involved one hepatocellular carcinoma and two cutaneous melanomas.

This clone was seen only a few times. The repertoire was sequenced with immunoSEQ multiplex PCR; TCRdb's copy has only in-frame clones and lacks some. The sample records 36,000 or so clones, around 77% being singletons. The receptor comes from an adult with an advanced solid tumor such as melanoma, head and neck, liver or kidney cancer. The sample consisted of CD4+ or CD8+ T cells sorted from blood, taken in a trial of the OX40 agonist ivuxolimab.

CDR3: CASRDRGSSYEQYF. DNA of the CDR3: TGTGCCAGCAGGGACAGGGGAAGCTCCTACGAGCAGTACTTC. The V gene is TRBV6-1, the J gene TRBJ2-7; 9 bases agree with TRBD1. The germline CDR1 and CDR2 sequences are MNHNS and SASEGT. There are 14 residues in the CDR3. Trimming at V came to 6 bases and at J to 0 bases, leaving 3 bases not matched to a gene.